This T cell receptor (beta chain) emerged from a study of beta chain features in type 1 diabetes. Broader study findings: A moderate, significant TCRB CDR3 shortening appeared in type 1 diabetes across four CD4+ subsets. Insertions at VDJ junctions were less frequent in type 1 diabetes patients. These patients also deleted more nucleotides at the same junctions.

cDNA synthesis used the whole RNA isolate, giving expressed TCRB sequences. Assay: immunoSEQ multiplex PCR; the TCRdb copy retains only in-frame clones and omits some. The repertoire has about 110,000 clones, almost 40% of them found once; the top ten carry roughly 0.07%. After removal of 4 bases from V and 1 base from J, the junction contained 5 bases not matched to a gene. The CDR3 is 16 amino acids. CDR1 is KGHSH, CDR2 LQKENI, per germline. With regard to this clone: Its target is not known.

Sample: stem cell memory CD4+ T cells from blood. This TCR derives from a woman under 30 in good health. The chain has TRBV18 and TRBJ2-2; 8 nucleotides agree with TRBD1. The CDR3 nucleotides are TGTGCCAGCTCACGGCAGGGGGCGATGAACACCGGGGAGCTGTTTTTT. Residues: CASSRQGAMNTGELFF. The full variable domain, completed using reference TRBV18 and TRBJ2-2, is NAGVMQNPRHLVRRRGQEARLRCSPMKGHSHVYWYRQLPEEGLKFMVYLQKENIIDESGMPKERFSAEFPKEGPSILRIQQVVRGDSAAYFCASSRQGAMNTGELFFGEGSRLTVL.